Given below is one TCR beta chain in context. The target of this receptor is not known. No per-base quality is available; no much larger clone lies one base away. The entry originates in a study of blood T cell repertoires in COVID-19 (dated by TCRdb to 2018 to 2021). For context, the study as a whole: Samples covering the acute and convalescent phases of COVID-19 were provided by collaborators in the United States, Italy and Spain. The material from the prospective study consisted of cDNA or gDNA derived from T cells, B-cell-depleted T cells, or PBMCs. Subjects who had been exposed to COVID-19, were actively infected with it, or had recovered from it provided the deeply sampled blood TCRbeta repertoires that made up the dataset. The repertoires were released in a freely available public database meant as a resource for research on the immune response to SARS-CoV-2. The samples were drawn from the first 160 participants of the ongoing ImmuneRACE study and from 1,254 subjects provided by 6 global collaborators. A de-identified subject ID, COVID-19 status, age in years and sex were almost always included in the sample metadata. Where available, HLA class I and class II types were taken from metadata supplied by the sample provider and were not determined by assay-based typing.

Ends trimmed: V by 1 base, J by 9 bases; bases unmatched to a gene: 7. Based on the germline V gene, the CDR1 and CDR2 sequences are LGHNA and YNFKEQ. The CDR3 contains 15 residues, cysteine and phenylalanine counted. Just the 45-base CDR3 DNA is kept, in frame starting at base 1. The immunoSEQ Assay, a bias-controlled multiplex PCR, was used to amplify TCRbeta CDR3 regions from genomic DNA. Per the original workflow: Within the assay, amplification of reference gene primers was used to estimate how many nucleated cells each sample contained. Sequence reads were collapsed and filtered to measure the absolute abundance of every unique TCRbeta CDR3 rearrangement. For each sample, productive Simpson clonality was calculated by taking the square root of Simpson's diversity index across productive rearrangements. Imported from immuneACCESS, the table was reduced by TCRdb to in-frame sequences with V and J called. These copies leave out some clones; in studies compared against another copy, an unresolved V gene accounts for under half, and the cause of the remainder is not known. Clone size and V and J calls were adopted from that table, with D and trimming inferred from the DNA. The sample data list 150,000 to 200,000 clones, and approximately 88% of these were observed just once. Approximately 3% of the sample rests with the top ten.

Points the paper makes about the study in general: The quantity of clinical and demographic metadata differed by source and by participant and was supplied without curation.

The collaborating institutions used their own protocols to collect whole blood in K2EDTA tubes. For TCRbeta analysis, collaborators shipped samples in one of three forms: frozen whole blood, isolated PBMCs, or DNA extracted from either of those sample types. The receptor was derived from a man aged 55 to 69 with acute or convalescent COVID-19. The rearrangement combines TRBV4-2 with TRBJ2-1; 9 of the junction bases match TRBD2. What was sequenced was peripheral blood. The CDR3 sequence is CASSQVGRRGGEQFF. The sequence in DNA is TGTGCCAGCAGCCAAGTGGGGCGGCGGGGGGGTGAGCAGTTCTTC.